A single sample is the source of the 18 T cell receptor beta chains below, sequenced in a study of technical replicates of blood from a few donors. Sequencing was performed with immunoSEQ multiplex PCR; in TCRdb, only in-frame clones are kept and a portion is missing. The sample lists about 44,000 clones; around 96% were seen once. The material sequenced was T cells isolated from PBMCs. Receptors were obtained from a human donor in good health.

The chain recombines TRBV9 with TRBJ2-1; D is unresolved. The V gene's germline CDR1 is SGDLS and CDR2 YYNGEE. The V end lost 3 bases, the J end lost 6 bases, and 7 bases lay between the germline ends. This CDR3 comprises 12 residues. CDR3 nucleotide sequence: TGTGCCAGCAGCGGCCTAGGCAATGAGCAGTTCTTC. This sequence encodes CASSGLGNEQFF.

The CDR3 sequence is CASSRQDPPEQYF. The CDR3 coding sequence is TGTGCCAGCAGTAGACAGGACCCCCCCGAGCAGTACTTC. The rearrangement joins TRBV6-1 to TRBJ2-7; a possible D gene is TRBD1 (6 bases). V was cut by 5 bases and J by 6 bases, with 14 bases left in between. The germline V gene has CDR1 MNHNS and CDR2 SASEGT. This CDR3 has 13 residues.

This rearrangement joins TRBV30 to TRBJ1-5; 9 bases are shared with TRBD1. V was pared by 3 bases and J by 2 bases, with 2 bases of the junction left unmatched. The CDR3 is 14 amino acids. CDR1 GTSNPN and CDR2 SVGIG come from the germline V gene (reference sequence). The CDR3 region has the DNA TGTGCCTGGAGCCGGGACAGGGGCAATCAGCCCCAGCATTTT. It codes for CAWSRDRGNQPQHF.

The rearrangement uses TRBV27 and TRBJ2-7; TRBD2 matches at 8 bases. Unmatched junction bases numbered 16, after V lost 5 bases and J lost 4 bases. The V gene's germline CDR1 is MNHEY and CDR2 SMNVEV (reference sequence). This CDR3 has 17 residues. CDR3 coding DNA: TGTGCCAGCAGTCCGACCTGGTATAGCGGGAAATTTTACGAGCAGTACTTC. Residues: CASSPTWYSGKFYEQYF.

CDR3 sequence: CASSSTGFGYTF. CDR3 in DNA: TGTGCCAGCAGCTCCACAGGGTTTGGCTACACCTTC. The chain carries TRBV28 and TRBJ1-2; D perhaps matches TRBD1 (6 bases). Trimming removed 6 bases from V and 7 bases from J, with 12 bases in between. The CDR3 consists of 12 residues. Germline V gene lookup returns CDR1 MDHEN and CDR2 SYDVKM.

The CDR3 protein is CASSQVLSAEQYF. CDR3 bases: TGCGCCAGCAGCCAAGTGTTAAGCGCCGAGCAGTACTTC. The V gene is TRBV4-1, the J gene TRBJ2-7; D gene uncertain. The length of the CDR3 is 13 residues. CDR1 and CDR2 (germline): MGHRA, YSYEKL. The V end lost 1 base, the J end lost 6 bases, and 10 bases lay between the germline ends.

The chain recombines TRBV28 with TRBJ1-5; no firm D call. With 2 bases removed from V and 0 bases from J, the gap between germline ends came to 8 bases. CDR3 length: 15 residues. Looked up from germline, CDR1 is MDHEN and CDR2 is SYDVKM. The CDR3 region is CASSLAQYSNQPQHF. The CDR3 region has the DNA TGTGCCAGCAGTTTAGCCCAGTATAGCAATCAGCCCCAGCATTTT.

The rearrangement uses TRBV25-1 and TRBJ1-4; TRBD1 matches at 7 bases. CDR3 length equals 16 residues. Per the germline V gene, CDR1 is MGHDK and CDR2 is SYGVNS. V dropped 4 bases and J dropped 3; count of bases not matched to a gene: 8. The CDR3 here is CASSALRQGPNEKLFF. Written as DNA, the CDR3 is TGTGCCAGCAGTGCCTTAAGACAGGGTCCTAATGAAAAACTGTTTTTT.

V and J are TRBV29-1 and TRBJ2-5, with 8 bases matching TRBD1. The CDR3 runs 13 residues. Germline CDR1 reads SQVTM; CDR2 reads ANQGSEA. The V gene end was trimmed by 7 bases and the J gene end by 3 bases; junction bases not matched to a gene: 7. Here the CDR3 DNA reads TGCAGCGCACGGACAGGGAGAAAAGAGACCCAGTACTTC. Translation: CSARTGRKETQYF.

CDR3 residues: CASHSGSNEQFF. In DNA, the CDR3 is TGTGCCAGCCATAGCGGGAGCAACGAGCAGTTCTTC. The V gene is TRBV19, the J gene TRBJ2-1, with 9 nucleotides matching TRBD2. Germline CDR1 LNHDA, CDR2 SQIVND (reference sequence). V lost 9 bases, J lost 10 bases, and 7 bases stayed unmatched. The CDR3 is 12 amino acids. Based on the CDR3 plus reference TRBV19 and TRBJ2-1, the full variable domain is DGGITQSPKYLFRKEGQNVTLSCEQNLNHDAMYWYRQDPGQGLRLIYYSQIVNDFQKGDIAEGYSVSREKKESFPLTVTSAQKNPTAFYLCASHSGSNEQFFGPGTRLTVL.

In this sample, this clone turned up once. This chain joins TRBV6-5 and TRBJ2-2; D call uncertain. CDR1 is MNHEY, CDR2 SVGAGI, per germline. V lost 0 bases and J 1 base, leaving 6 bases between the germline ends. The CDR3 runs to 15 residues. This CDR3 reads CASSYSPGNTGELFF. As DNA, the CDR3 is TGTGCCAGCAGTTACTCACCGGGGAACACCGGGGAGCTGTTTTTT.

The count of this clone is one. This chain joins TRBV11-3 and TRBJ2-7; 13 positions match TRBD2. V dropped 5 bases and J dropped 4; count of bases not matched to a gene: 14. Looked up from germline, CDR1 is SGHNT and CDR2 is YENEEA. The CDR3 has 18 amino acids. The CDR3 loop is CASSTLGGTSGTRYEQYF. In nucleotides, the CDR3 is TGTGCCAGCAGCACCCTAGGTGGGACTAGCGGGACGCGGTACGAGCAGTACTTC. Filled out from reference TRBV11-3 and TRBJ2-7, the complete variable domain reads EAGVVQSPRYKIIEKKQPVAFWCNPISGHNTLYWYLQNLGQGPELLIRYENEEAVDDSQLPKDRFSAERLKGVDSTLKIQPAELGDSAVYLCASSTLGGTSGTRYEQYFGPGTRLTVT.

The chain couples TRBV12-2 to TRBJ2-7; no DNA check was done on the table's D call, TRBD2. TRBV12-2 is termed a pseudogene. The length of the CDR3 is 14 residues. The CDR3 protein is CASHLAGEVYEQYF. In DNA form, the CDR3 reads TGTGCAAGTCACTTAGCGGGAGAAGTCTACGAGCAGTACTTC.

The chain joins TRBV7-2 to TRBJ2-7, with TRBD1 matching over 10 bases. The CDR3 is made up of 15 amino acids. V lost 5 bases, J lost 3 bases, and 7 bases stayed unmatched. Germline-derived CDR1 and CDR2 are SGHTA and FQGNSA. In DNA, the CDR3 is TGTGCCAGCAGCCCATCGGGACAGGGGTTCTACGAGCAGTACTTC. Protein: CASSPSGQGFYEQYF.

V is TRBV10-3 and J is TRBJ1-3; 9 bases are shared with TRBD1. V dropped 3 bases and J dropped 4; count of bases not matched to a gene: 7. CDR1 and CDR2 (germline): ENHRY, SYGVKD. This CDR3 spans 16 amino acids. CDR3 loop: CAISEATGGGGNTIYF. The CDR3 region has the DNA TGTGCCATCAGTGAAGCCACAGGGGGCGGCGGAAACACCATATATTTT.

This rearrangement joins TRBV4-1 to TRBJ2-1; 9 bases match TRBD2. Germline V gene data show CDR1 as MGHRA and CDR2 as YSYEKL. The length of the CDR3 is 17 residues. V gave up 1 base and J gave up 9 bases; unmatched junction bases: 13. The CDR3 nucleotides are TGCGCCAGCAGCCAAGCAGACTTACTAGCGGGTGGAATTGAGCAGTTCTTC. It translates to CASSQADLLAGGIEQFF.

The count of this clone is one. This chain connects TRBV27 to TRBJ2-3; maybe TRBD2 (6 bases). V was clipped by 5 bases and J by 6 bases, with 12 bases between them. The germline CDR1 and CDR2 sequences are MNHEY and SMNVEV (reference sequence). CDR3 size: 13 residues. The chain's CDR3 is CASSNKGGDTQYF. In DNA form, the CDR3 reads TGTGCCAGCAGTAATAAAGGAGGGGATACGCAGTATTTT.

V is TRBV28 and J is TRBJ2-1; TRBD1 aligns across 8 bases. Germline assignment: CDR1 MDHEN and CDR2 SYDVKM. CDR3 length: 15 amino acids. The J segment lost 8 bases and the V segment lost 7 bases, leaving 13 bases of the junction unmatched. The CDR3 DNA reads TGTGCCAGCAACCCCACGGGGACAGGCGTCCATGAGCAGTTCTTC. Protein: CASNPTGTGVHEQFF.